This T cell receptor (beta chain) is from a study of PD-L1 blockade in urothelial cancer (dated by TCRdb to about 2017). About the study as a whole: Every patient began therapy in the mid-2010s and was given atezolizumab 1,200 mg intravenously every 3 weeks. Durable clinical benefit was achieved by nine patients and was not achieved by 20 patients. About nine tenths of the roughly 29 patients were males with bladder-origin urothelial cancer, and about 65% of the 29 reported a prior smoking history. In the same patients who had TCR sequencing, pretreatment tumors also underwent whole exome sequencing and RNA sequencing. A median of around 150,000 T cells and some 82,000 unique TCRs was obtained from blood samples, and a median clonality of about 0.08 was observed. The study was an exploratory multi-omic analysis of somatic, immune and clinical correlates of response to PD-L1 blockade with atezolizumab in urothelial cancer. Pretreatment blood TCR-seq was available for about 30 patients, at least one posttreatment blood collection was obtained for around 25 patients, and tumor TCR-seq was available for around 25 patients. An ECOG performance status of 0 or 1 was recorded for the patients, and 0 to 3 prior chemotherapy regimens had been received by the patients. Durable clinical benefit was defined as progression-free survival longer than 6 months, and TCR features were also tested against progression-free and overall survival. TCR sequencing covered pretreatment tumor samples and matched, serially collected peripheral blood taken before and after atezolizumab treatment. Blood samples were analyzed at 3 weeks after treatment start (second dose) and at 6 weeks after treatment start. Overall study outcomes, separate from this receptor: Greater expansion of tumor-associated TCR clones in peripheral blood 3 weeks after the start of treatment was observed in patients with durable benefit (n of about 21, p = 0.022). A pretreatment peripheral blood TCR clonality below the median was linked to improved progression-free and overall survival. Because the sample size was small (n of about 29) and many exploratory analyses were performed, the results are intended to be hypothesis-generating.

This specimen's time point label, per the study, means: pretreatment peripheral blood. The cohort included under 35 patients with locally advanced or metastatic urothelial carcinoma who were treated at Memorial Sloan Kettering on a trial protocol. Peripheral blood mononuclear cells were collected from each patient pretreatment and during treatment, giving between 1 and 8 total time points per patient. The Qiagen DNeasy Blood extraction kit was used to purify genomic DNA from total PBMCs and tumor samples. PBMCs were collected pretreatment and during treatment and were isolated and stored as previously described. From a lookup of the germline V gene, CDR1 and CDR2 are SGHVS and FNYEAQ. The CDR3 measures 14 amino acids from cysteine to phenylalanine. Only the CDR3 portion is preserved as DNA: 42 bases, with reading frame beginning at the first base. V loses 4 bases, J loses 2 bases, and the germline ends lie 12 bases apart.

As to this clone: This receptor's antigen is unknown. Base qualities are not recorded, but no much larger clone differs from it by a single base.

To estimate absolute template abundance from read counts, synthetic TCR analog templates were spiked into each PCR. Using the immunoSEQ assay, TCRbeta CDR3 regions were amplified from genomic DNA with bias-controlled V and J gene primers. Sequencing of rearranged TCRbeta segments was done at approximately 20X coverage. From the authors' description of their analysis: Clustering was used to correct sequencing errors, and CDR3s were annotated against IMGT so that V, D and J genes could be assigned. Out-of-frame and stop-codon sequences were excluded, and only productive TCRbeta rearrangements were used in downstream analyses. Clonality was calculated as one minus the Shannon entropy normalized by the log of the number of unique productive sequences. Clones differing between time points or between blood and tumor were identified by Fisher's exact test with Benjamini-Hochberg correction at adjusted p below 0.01. TCRdb took this table from immuneACCESS and kept in-frame rearrangements with V and J called. Such tables lack part of the clones; where checked against another copy, unresolved V genes explain under half of the gap, and the rest is unexplained. The DNA was the basis for D and trimming; V, J and clone size are from that table. The sample data list fewer than 40,000 clones, and roughly 92% of these were observed just once. The top ten clonotypes cover about 11% of the sample.

Sequencing used PBMCs, obtained around atezolizumab (anti-PD-L1) treatment. The sequence derives from a woman aged 60-70 years with urothelial cancer. In this chain, TRBV7-6 is recombined with TRBJ2-7; TRBD1 is perhaps the D gene, given 5 matching bases. The DNA is TGTGCCAGCAGCTCGACGCTAGGGGCCTACGAGCAGTACTTC. Its protein is CASSSTLGAYEQYF.